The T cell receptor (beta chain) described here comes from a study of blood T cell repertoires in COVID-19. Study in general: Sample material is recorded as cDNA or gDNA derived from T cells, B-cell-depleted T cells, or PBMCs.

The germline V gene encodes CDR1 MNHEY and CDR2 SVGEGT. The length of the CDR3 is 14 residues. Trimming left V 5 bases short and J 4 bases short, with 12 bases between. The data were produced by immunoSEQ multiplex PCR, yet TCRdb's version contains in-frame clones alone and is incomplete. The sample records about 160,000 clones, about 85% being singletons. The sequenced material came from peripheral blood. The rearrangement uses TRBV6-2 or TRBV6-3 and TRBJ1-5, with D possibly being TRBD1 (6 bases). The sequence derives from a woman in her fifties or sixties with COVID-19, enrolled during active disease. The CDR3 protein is CASSHPTGNQPQHF. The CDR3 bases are TGTGCCAGCAGTCACCCCACAGGGAATCAGCCCCAGCATTTT.